This note documents a single TCR beta chain sequence. Its antigen is currently unknown. The authors generated TCR beta cDNA through 5'RACE template switching with UMIs. TCRdb derives one entry per CDR3 protein from the 5' RACE reads, leaving out DNA. The sample table sets out about 260,000 distinct CDR3 sequences. Germline CDR1 KGHSH, CDR2 LQKENI. This CDR3 is 16 amino acids long. The record originates from a study of T cells expressing NK-cell markers. Study context: Seven of the eight sequenced donors were HCMV-seropositive; one was seronegative. Study conclusions and caveats: Four donors showed these clonotypes also leading the CD3+CD56-NKG2C+ fraction. Clones of NKG2C+ T cells that had expanded were of unclear HCMV specificity.

The source of this sequence is a woman aged 18 to 75 in good health. J is TRBJ2-2 and V is TRBV18. Sequenced material: blood T cells: a sorted CD56 or NKG2C T cell subset, CD4+ or CD8+ T cells, or bulk PBMC T cells (not recorded which). CDR3: CASSLERGSNTGELFF. The full variable domain, its missing parts supplied by reference TRBV18 and TRBJ2-2, is NAGVMQNPRHLVRRRGQEARLRCSPMKGHSHVYWYRQLPEEGLKFMVYLQKENIIDESGMPKERFSAEFPKEGPSILRIQQVVRGDSAAYFCASSLERGSNTGELFFGEGSRLTVL.